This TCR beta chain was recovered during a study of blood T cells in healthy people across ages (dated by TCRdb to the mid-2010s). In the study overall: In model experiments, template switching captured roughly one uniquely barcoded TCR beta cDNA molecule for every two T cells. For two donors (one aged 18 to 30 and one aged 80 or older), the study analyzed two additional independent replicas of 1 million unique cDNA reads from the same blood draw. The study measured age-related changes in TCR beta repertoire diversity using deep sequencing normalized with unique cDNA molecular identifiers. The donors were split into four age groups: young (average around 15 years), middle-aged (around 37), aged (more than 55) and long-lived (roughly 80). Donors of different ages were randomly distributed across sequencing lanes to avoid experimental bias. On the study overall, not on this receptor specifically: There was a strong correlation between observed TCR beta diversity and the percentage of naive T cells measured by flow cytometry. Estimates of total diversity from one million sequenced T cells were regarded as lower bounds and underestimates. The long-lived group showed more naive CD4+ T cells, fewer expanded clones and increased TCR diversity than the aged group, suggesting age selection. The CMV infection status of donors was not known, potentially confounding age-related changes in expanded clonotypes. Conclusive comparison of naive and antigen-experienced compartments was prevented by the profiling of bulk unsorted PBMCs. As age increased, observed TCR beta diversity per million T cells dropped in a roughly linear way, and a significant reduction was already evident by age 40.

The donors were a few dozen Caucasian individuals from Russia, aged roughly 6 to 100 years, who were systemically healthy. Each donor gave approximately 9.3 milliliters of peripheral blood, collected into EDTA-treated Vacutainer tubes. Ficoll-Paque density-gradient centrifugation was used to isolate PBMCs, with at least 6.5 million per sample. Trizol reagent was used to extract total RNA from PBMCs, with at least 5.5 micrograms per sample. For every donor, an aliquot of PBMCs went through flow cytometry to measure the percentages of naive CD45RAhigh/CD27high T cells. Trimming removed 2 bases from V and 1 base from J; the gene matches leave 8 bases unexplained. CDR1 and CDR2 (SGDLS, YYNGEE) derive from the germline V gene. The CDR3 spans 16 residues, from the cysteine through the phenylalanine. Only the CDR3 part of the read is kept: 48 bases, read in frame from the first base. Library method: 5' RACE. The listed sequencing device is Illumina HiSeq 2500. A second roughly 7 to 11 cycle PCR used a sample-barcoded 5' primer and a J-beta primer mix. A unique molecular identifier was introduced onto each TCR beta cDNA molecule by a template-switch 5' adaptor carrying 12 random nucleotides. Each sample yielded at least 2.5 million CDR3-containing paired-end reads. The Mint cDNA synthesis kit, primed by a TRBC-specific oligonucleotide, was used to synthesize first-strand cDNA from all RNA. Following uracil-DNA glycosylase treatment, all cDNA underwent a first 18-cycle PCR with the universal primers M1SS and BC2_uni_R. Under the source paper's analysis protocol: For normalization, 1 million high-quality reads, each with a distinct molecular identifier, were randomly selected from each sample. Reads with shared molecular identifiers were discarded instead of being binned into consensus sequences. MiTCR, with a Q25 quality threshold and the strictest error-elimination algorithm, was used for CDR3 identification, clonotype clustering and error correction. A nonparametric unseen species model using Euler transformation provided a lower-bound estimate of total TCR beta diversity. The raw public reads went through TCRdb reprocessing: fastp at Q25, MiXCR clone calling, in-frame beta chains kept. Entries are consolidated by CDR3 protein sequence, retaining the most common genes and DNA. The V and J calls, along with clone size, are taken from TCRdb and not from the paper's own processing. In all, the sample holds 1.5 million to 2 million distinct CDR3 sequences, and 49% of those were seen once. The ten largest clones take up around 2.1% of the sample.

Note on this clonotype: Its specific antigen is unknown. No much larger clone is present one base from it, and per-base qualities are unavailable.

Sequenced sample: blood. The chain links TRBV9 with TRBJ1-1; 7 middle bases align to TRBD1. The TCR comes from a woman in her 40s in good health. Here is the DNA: TGTGCCAGCAGCGTCGTGTACAGGGGCTGGAACACTGAAGCTTTCTTT. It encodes CASSVVYRGWNTEAFF.